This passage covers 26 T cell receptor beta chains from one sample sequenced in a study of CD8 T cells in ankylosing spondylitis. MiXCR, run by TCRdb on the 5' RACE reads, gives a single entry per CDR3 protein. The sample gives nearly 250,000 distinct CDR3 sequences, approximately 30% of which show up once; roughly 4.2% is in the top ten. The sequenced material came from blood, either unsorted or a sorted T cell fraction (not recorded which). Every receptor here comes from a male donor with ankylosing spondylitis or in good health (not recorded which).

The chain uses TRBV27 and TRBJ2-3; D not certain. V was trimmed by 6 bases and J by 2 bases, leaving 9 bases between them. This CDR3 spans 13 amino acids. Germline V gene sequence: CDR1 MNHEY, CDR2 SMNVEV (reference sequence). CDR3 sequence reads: CASRLATTDTQYF. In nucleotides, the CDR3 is TGTGCCAGCAGACTGGCAACCACAGATACGCAGTATTTT.

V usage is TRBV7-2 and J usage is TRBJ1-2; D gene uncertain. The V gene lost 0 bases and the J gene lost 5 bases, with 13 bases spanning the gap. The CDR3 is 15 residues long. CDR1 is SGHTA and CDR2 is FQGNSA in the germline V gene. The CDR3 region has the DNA TGTGCCAGCAGCTTAGCGCTCTGGGGAGGTTATGGCTACACCTTC. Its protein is CASSLALWGGYGYTF.

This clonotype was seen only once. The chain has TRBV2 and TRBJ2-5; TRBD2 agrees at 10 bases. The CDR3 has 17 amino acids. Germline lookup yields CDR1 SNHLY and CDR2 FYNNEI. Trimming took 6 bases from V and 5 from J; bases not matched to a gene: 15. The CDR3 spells CASRGLVAGGFMETQYF. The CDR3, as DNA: TGTGCCAGCAGGGGATTGGTAGCGGGGGGATTCATGGAGACCCAGTACTTC.

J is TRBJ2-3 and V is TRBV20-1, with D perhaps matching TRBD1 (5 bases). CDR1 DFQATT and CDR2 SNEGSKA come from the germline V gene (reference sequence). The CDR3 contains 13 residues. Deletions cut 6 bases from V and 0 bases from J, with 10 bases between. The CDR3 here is CSAPDTSTDTQYF. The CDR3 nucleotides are TGCAGTGCCCCGGACACCAGCACAGATACGCAGTATTTT.

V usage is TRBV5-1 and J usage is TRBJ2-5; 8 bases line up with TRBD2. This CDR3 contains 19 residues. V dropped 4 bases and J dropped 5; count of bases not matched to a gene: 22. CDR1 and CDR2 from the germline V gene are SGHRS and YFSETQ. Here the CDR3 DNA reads TGCGCCAGCAGCCGTTACCTATCCCAAATCGGACTAGCAGGGGAGACCCAGTACTTC. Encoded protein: CASSRYLSQIGLAGETQYF.

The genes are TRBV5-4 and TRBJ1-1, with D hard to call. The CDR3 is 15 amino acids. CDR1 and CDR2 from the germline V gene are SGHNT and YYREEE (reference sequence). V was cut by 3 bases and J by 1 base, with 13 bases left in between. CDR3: CASSSTTSQNTEAFF. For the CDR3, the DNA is TGTGCCAGCAGCTCGACGACCTCACAGAACACTGAAGCTTTCTTT.

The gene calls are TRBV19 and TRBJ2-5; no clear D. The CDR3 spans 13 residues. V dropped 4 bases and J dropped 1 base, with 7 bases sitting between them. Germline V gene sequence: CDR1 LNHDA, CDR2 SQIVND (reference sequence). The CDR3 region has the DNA TGTGCCAGTAGTAGGGCCTTCCAAGAGACCCAGTACTTC. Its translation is CASSRAFQETQYF.

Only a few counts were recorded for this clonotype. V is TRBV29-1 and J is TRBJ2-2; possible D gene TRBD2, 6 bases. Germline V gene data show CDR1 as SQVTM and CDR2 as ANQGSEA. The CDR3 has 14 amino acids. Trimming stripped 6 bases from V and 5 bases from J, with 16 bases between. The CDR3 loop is CSVDGGFRTGELFF. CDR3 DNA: TGCAGCGTGGATGGGGGGTTTCGTACCGGGGAGCTGTTTTTT.

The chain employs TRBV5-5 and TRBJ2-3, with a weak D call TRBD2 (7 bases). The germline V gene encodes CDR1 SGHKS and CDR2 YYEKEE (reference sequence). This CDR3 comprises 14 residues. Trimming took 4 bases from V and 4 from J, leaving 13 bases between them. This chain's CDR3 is CASSPGGGADTQYF. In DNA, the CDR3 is TGTGCCAGCAGCCCGGGCGGGGGCGCAGATACGCAGTATTTT.

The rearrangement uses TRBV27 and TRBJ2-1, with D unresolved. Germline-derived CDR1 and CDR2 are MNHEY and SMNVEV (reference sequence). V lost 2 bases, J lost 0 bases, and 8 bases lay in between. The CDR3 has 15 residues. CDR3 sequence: CASSLGARSYNEQFF. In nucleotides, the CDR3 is TGTGCCAGCAGTTTAGGTGCGCGCTCCTACAATGAGCAGTTCTTC.

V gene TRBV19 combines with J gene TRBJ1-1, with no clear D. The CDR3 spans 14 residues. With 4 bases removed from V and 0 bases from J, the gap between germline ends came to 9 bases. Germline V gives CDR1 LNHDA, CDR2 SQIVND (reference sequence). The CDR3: CASSRLEVNTEAFF. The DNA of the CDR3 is TGTGCCAGTAGTAGGTTGGAAGTGAACACTGAAGCTTTCTTT.

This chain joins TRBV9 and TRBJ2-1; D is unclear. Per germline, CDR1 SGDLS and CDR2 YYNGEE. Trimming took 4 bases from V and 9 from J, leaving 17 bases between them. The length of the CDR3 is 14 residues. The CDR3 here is CASSSPVSRAEQFF. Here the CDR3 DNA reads TGTGCCAGCAGCTCCCCAGTGAGTCGGGCTGAGCAGTTCTTC.

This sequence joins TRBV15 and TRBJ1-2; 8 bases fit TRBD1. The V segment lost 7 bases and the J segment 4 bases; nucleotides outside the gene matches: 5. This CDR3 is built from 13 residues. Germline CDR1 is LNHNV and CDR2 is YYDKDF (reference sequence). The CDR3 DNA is TGTGCCACCAAAGAGGACAGGGCCTATGGCTACACCTTC. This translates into CATKEDRAYGYTF.

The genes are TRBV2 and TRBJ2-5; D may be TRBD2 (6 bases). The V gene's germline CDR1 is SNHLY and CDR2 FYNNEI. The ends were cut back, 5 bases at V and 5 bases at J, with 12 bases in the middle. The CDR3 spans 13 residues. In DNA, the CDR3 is TGTGCCAGCAGTTCATTCGCGGGGGAGACCCAGTACTTC. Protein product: CASSSFAGETQYF.

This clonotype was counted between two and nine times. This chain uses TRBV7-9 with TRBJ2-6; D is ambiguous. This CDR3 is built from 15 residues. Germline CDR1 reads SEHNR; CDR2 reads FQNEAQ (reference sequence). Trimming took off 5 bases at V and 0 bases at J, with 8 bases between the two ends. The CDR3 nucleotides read TGTGCCAGCAGCCACCATATCTCTGGGGCCAACGTCCTGACTTTC. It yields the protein CASSHHISGANVLTF.

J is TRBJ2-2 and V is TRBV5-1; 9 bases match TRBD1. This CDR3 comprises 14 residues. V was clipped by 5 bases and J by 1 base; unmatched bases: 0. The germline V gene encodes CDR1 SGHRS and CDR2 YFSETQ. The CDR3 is CASRDRGNTGELFF. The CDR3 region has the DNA TGCGCCAGCAGGGACAGGGGGAACACCGGGGAGCTGTTTTTT.

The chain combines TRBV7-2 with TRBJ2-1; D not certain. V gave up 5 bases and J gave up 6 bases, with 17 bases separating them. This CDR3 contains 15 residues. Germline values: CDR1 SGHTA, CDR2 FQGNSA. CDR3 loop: CASSPSPGWGNEQFF. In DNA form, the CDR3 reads TGTGCCAGCAGCCCATCTCCAGGATGGGGCAATGAGCAGTTCTTC.

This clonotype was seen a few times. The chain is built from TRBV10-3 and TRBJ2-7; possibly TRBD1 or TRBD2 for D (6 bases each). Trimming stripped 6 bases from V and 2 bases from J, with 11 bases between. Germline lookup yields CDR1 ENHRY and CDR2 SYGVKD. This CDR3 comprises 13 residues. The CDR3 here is CAIRGGTPYEQYF. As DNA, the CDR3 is TGTGCCATCAGAGGGGGGACACCCTACGAGCAGTACTTC.

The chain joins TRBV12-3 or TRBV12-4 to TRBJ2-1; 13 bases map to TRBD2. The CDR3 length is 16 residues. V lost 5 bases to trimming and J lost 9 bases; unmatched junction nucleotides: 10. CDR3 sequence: CASSRLAGGQGSEQFF. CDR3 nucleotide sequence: TGTGCCAGCAGTCGACTAGCGGGGGGCCAGGGGAGTGAGCAGTTCTTC.

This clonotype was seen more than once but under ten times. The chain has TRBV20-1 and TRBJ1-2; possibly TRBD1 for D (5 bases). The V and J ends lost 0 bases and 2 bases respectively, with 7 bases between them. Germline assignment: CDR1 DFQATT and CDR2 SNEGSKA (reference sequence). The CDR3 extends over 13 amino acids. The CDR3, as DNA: TGCAGTGCTAGAGATGGGGACAACTATGGCTACACCTTC. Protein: CSARDGDNYGYTF.

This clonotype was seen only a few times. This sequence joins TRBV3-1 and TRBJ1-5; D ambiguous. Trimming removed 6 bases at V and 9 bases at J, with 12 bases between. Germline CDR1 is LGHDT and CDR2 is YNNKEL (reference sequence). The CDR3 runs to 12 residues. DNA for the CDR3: TGTGCCAGCAGTCTAGGGTGGGGGCCCCAGCATTTT. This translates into CASSLGWGPQHF.

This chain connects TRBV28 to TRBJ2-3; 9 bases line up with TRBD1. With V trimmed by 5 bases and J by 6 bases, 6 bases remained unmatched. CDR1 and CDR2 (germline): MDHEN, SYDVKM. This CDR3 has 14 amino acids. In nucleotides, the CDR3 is TGTGCCAGCAGTCCACAGGGGGCAGCGGATACGCAGTATTTT. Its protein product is CASSPQGAADTQYF.

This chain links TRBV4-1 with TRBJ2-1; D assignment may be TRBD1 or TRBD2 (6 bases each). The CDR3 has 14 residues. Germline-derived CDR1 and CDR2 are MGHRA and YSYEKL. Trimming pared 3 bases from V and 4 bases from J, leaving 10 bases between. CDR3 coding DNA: TGCGCCAGCAGCCAGGAGGGGGATTACAATGAGCAGTTCTTC. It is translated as CASSQEGDYNEQFF.

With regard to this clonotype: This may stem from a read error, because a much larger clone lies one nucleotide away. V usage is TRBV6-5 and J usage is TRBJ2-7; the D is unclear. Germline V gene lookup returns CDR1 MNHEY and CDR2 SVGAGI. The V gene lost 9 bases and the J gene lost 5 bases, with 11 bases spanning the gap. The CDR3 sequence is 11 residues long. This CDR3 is CARNDPDEQYF. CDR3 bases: TGTGCCAGAAATGACCCCGACGAGCAGTACTTC.

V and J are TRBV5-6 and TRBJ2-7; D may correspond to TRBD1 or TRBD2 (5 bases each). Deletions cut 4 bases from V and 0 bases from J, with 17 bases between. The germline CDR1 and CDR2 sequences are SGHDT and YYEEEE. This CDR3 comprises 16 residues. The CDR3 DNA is TGTGCCAGCAGCCCTACACCCTATGGGACCTCCTACGAGCAGTACTTC. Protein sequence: CASSPTPYGTSYEQYF.

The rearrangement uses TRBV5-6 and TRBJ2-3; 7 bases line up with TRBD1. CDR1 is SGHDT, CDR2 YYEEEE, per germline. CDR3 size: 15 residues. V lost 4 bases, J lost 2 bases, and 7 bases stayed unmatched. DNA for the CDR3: TGTGCCAGCAGCCCTCGGGACAGAGTCACAGATACGCAGTATTTT. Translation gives CASSPRDRVTDTQYF.